This T cell receptor (beta chain) emerged from a study of blood T cell repertoires in COVID-19. Repertoires were generated with immunoSEQ multiplex PCR, while TCRdb's copy carries only in-frame clones and drops some. This table holds a few hundred thousand clones, 75% to 90% found once. V was pared by 4 bases and J by 4 bases, with 8 bases of the junction left unmatched. Germline CDR1 is LNHDA and CDR2 is SQIVND (reference sequence). CDR3 length equals 17 residues. Sequencing was done on a sample of PBMCs or T cells enriched from blood (not recorded which). The TCR originated in a man aged 25-40 years who had recovered from COVID-19. The V call is TRBV19, the J call TRBJ2-6; 9 bases line up with TRBD1. The CDR3, as DNA: TGTGCCAGTAGTACCAAACAGGGGGCTTGGGGGGCCAACGTCCTGACTTTC. This encodes CASSTKQGAWGANVLTF.